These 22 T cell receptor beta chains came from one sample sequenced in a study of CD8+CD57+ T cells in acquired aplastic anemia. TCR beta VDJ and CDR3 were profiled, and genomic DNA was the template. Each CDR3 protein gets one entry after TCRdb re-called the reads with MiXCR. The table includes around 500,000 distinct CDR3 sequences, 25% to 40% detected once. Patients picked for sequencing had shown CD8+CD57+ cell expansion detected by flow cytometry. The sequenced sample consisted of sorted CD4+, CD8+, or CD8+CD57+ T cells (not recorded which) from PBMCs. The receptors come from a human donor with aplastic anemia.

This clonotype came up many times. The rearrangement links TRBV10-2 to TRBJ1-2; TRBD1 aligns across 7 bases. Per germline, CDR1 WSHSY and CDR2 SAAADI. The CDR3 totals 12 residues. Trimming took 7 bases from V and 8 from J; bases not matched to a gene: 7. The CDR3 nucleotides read TGCGCCAGCAACGAACAGGGGTTCGGCTACACCTTC. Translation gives CASNEQGFGYTF.

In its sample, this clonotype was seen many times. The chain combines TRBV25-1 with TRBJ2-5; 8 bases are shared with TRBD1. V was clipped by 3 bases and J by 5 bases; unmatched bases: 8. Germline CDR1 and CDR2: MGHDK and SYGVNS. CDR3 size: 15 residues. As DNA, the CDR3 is TGTGCCAGCAGTGACCACGGACAGGGCGTGGAGACCCAGTACTTC. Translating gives CASSDHGQGVETQYF.

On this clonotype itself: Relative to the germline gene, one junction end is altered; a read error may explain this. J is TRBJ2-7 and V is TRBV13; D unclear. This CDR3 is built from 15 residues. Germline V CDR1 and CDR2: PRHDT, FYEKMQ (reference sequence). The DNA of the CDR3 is TGTGCCAGCAGCTTAGGCCTGCCAAAAACCTACGGGCAGTACTTC. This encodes CASSLGLPKTYGQYF. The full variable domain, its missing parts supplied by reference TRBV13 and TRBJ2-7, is AAGVIQSPRHLIKEKRETATLKCYPIPRHDTVYWYQQGPGQDPQFLISFYEKMQSDKGSIPDRFSAQQFSDYHSELNMSSLELGDSALYFCASSLGLPKTYGQYFGPGTRLTVT.

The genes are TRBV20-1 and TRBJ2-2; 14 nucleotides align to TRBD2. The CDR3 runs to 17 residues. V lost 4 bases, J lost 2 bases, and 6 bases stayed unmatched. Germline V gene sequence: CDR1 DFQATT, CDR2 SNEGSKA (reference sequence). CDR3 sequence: CSAKGLAGAVNTGELFF. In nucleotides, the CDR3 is TGCAGTGCTAAGGGACTAGCGGGGGCCGTCAACACCGGGGAGCTGTTTTTT.

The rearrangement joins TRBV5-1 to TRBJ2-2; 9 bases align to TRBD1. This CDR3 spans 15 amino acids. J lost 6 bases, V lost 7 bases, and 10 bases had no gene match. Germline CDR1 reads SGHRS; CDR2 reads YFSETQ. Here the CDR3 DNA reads TGCGCCAGCCAAATCGGGGACAGGGCTCCCGGGGAGCTGTTTTTT. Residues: CASQIGDRAPGELFF.

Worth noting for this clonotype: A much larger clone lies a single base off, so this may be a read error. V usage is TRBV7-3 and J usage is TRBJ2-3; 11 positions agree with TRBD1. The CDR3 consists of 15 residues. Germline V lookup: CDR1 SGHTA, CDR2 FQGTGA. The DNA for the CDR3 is TGTGCCAGCAGCTGGGGACAGGGGGGAACAGGTACGCAGTATTTT. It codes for CASSWGQGGTGTQYF.

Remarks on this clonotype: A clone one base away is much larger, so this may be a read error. The chain's CDR3 is CAIRRDRENEKLFF. The CDR3 coding sequence is TGTGCCATCAGAAGAGACAGGGAGAATGAAAAACTGTTTTTT. The genes are TRBV10-3 and TRBJ1-4, with 7 bases identical to TRBD1. The V and J ends lost 6 bases and 5 bases, in that order; junction bases with no gene match: 6. The CDR3 is 14 residues long. Germline CDR1 is ENHRY and CDR2 is SYGVKD.

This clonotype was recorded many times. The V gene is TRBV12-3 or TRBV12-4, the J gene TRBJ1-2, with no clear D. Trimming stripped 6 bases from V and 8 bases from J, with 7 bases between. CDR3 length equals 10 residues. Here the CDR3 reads CASSPGGYTF. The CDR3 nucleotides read TGTGCCAGCAGCCCGGGAGGCTACACCTTC.

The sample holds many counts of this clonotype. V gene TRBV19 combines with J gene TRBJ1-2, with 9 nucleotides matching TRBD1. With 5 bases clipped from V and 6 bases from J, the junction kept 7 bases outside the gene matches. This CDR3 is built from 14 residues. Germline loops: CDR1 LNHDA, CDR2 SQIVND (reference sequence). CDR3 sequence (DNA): TGTGCCAGTAGTGTACAGGGGGCAACGGATGGCTACACCTTC. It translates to CASSVQGATDGYTF. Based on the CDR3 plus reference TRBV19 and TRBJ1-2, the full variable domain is DGGITQSPKYLFRKEGQNVTLSCEQNLNHDAMYWYRQDPGQGLRLIYYSQIVNDFQKGDIAEGYSVSREKKESFPLTVTSAQKNPTAFYLCASSVQGATDGYTFGSGTRLTVV.

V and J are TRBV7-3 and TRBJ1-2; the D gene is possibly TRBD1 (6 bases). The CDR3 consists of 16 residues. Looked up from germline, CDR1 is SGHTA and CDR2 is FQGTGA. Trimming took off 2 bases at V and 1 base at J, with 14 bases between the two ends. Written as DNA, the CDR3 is TGTGCCAGCAGCTTACCGGGACACCTAGGTAACTATGGCTACACCTTC. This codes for CASSLPGHLGNYGYTF.

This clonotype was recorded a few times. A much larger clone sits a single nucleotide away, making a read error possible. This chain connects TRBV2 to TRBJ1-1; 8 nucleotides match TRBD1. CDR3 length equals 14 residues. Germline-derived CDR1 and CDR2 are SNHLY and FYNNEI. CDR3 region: CANSTTGGVTEAFF. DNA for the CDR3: TGTGCCAACAGTACCACAGGGGGAGTAACTGAAGCTTTCTTT.

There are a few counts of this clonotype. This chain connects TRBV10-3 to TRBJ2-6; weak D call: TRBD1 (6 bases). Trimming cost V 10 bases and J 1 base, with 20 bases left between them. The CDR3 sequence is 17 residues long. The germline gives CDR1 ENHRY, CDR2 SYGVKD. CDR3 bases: TGTGCCAGCAGGGCACAGGGTACGGGATCTGGGGCCAACGTCCTGACTTTC. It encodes CASRAQGTGSGANVLTF.

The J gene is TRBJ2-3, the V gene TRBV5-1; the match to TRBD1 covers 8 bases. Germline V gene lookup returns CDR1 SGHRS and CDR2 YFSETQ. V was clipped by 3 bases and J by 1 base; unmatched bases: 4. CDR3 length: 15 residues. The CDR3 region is CASSSRGQGTDTQYF. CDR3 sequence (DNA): TGCGCCAGCAGCTCTCGGGGACAGGGCACAGATACGCAGTATTTT.

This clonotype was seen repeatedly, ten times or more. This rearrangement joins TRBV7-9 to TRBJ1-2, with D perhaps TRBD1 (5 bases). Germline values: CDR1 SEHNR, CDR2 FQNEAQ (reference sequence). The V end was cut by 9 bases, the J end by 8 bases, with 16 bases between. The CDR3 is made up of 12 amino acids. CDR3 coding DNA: TGTGCCAGTGGGGACGGGGGGAGAGGCTACACCTTC. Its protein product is CASGDGGRGYTF.

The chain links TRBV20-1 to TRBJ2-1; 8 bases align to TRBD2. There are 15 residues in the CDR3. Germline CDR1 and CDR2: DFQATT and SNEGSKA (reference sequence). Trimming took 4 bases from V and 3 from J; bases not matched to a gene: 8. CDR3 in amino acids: CSATEALAVYNEQFF. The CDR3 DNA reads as TGCAGTGCTACAGAGGCACTAGCGGTCTACAATGAGCAGTTCTTC.

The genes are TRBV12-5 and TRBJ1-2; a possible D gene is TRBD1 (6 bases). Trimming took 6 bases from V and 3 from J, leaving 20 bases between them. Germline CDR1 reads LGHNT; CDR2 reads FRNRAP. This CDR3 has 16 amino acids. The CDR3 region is CASGYRGLPGDYGYTF. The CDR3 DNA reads TGTGCTAGTGGGTACCGGGGCCTTCCAGGGGACTATGGCTACACCTTC.

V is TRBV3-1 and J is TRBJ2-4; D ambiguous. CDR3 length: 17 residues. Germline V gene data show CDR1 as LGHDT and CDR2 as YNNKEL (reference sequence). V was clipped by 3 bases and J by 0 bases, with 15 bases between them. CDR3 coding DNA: TGTGCCAGCAGCCATAAGCTGGTCAGCCTAGCCAAAAACATTCAGTACTTC. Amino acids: CASSHKLVSLAKNIQYF.

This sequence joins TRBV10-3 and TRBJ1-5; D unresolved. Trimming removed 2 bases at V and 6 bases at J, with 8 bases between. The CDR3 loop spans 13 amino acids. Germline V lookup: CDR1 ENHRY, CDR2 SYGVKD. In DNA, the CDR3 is TGTGCCATCAGTGAGGGGTTGCGTCAGCCCCAGCATTTT. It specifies CAISEGLRQPQHF.

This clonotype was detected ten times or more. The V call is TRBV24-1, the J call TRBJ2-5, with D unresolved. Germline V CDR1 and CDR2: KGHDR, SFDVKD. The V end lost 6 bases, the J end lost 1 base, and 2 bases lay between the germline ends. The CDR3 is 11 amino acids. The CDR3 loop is CATSPQETQYF. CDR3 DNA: TGTGCCACCAGTCCCCAAGAGACCCAGTACTTC.

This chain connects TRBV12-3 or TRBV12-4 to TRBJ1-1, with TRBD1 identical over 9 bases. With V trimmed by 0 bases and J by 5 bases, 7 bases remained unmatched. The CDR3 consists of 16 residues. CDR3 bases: TGTGCCAGCAGTTTAGCGGGTGGGGACAGGGTGACTGAAGCTTTCTTT. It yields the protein CASSLAGGDRVTEAFF.

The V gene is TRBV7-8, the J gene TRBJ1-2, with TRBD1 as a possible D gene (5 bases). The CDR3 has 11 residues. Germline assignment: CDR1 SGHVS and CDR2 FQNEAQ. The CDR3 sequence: CASQGGDGYTF. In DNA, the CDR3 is TGTGCTAGTCAGGGCGGGGATGGCTACACCTTC. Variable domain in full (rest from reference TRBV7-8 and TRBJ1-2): GAGVSQSPRYKVAKRGQDVALRCDPISGHVSLFWYQQALGQGPEFLTYFQNEAQLDKSGLPSDRFFAERPEGSVSTLKIQRTQQEDSAVYLCASQGGDGYTFGSGTRLTVV.

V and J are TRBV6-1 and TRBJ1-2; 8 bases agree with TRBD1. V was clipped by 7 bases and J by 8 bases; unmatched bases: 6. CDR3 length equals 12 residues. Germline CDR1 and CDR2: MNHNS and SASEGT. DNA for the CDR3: TGTGCCAGCACCCGGACAGGGCAGGGCTACACCTTC. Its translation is CASTRTGQGYTF.